The rows below give T cell receptor beta chains drawn from one sample of a study of OX40 agonist ivuxolimab in advanced cancers. The assay was immunoSEQ multiplex PCR, and TCRdb's table has in-frame clones only and misses some. In the table there are 45,000 to 70,000 clones, around 84% of which are singletons. The source material was CD4+ or CD8+ T cells sorted from blood, sampled in a trial of the OX40 agonist ivuxolimab. All receptors derive from an adult with an advanced solid tumor such as melanoma, head and neck, liver or kidney cancer. CDR3s include the opening cysteine and the closing phenylalanine or tryptophan. Fields, in order: clone size, D gene, J gene, V gene, CDR3 protein, CDR3 DNA. The D gene is left open where the match is weak. The size field is filled for only some rows; it gives once, few, many or a size class.

>-|-|TRBJ1-1|TRBV7-3
CASSLRPGGNTEAFF
TGTGCCAGCAGCTTAAGGCCCGGGGGGAACACTGAAGCTTTCTTT
>-|TRBD2|TRBJ2-3|TRBV4-1
CASSHPTRTSGFAKTRTDTQYF
TGCGCCAGCAGCCACCCAACCCGGACTAGCGGCTTCGCCAAAACACGCACAGATACGCAGTATTTT
>once|-|TRBJ2-5|TRBV7-9
CASSFVRFQETQYF
TGTGCCAGCAGCTTCGTACGATTCCAAGAGACCCAGTACTTC
>once|TRBD1|TRBJ1-5|TRBV19
CASSIGGQVLNQPQHF
TGTGCCAGTAGTATCGGTGGACAGGTCCTCAATCAGCCCCAGCATTTT
>-|TRBD1|TRBJ2-7|TRBV29-1
CSVETPGGHSYEQYF
TGCAGCGTTGAAACCCCAGGGGGCCACTCCTACGAGCAGTACTTC
>-|-|TRBJ1-5|TRBV6-1
CASSEDGRGPQPQHF
TGTGCCAGCAGTGAGGATGGTAGGGGCCCCCAACCCCAGCATTTT
>-|-|TRBJ2-7|TRBV5-1
CASSLEGRTYEQYF
TGCGCCAGCAGCTTGGAAGGGAGAACGTACGAGCAGTACTTC
>once|-|TRBJ1-4|TRBV5-1
CASSRGENEKLFF
TGCGCCAGCAGCCGAGGGGAGAATGAAAAACTGTTTTTT
>-|-|TRBJ1-4|TRBV21-1
CASSIYRGHNEKLFF
TGTGCCAGCAGCATATACAGGGGGCATAATGAAAAACTGTTTTTT
>once|TRBD1|TRBJ2-7|TRBV5-1
CASSPQGASYEQYF
TGCGCCAGCAGCCCCCAGGGGGCATCCTACGAGCAGTACTTC
>-|-|TRBJ1-3|TRBV5-1
CASSTKTGAQSFGNTIYF
TGCGCCAGCAGCACCAAGACAGGAGCGCAATCCTTCGGAAACACCATATATTTT
>-|TRBD2|TRBJ2-3|TRBV4-2
CASSPQVAGLGTDTQYF
TGTGCCAGCAGCCCTCAAGTAGCGGGGCTTGGCACAGATACGCAGTATTTT
>-|TRBD1|TRBJ1-2|TRBV5-1
CASSSGTGPYGYTF
TGCGCCAGCAGCTCAGGGACAGGGCCCTATGGCTACACCTTC
>-|-|TRBJ1-1|TRBV7-4
CASSQKQKNTEAFF
TGTGCCAGCAGCCAGAAACAGAAGAACACTGAAGCTTTCTTT
>-|TRBD1|TRBJ2-6|TRBV5-1
CASSLGTGSGANVLTF
TGCGCCAGCAGCTTGGGGACAGGGTCTGGGGCCAACGTCCTGACTTTC
>-|-|TRBJ1-3|TRBV18
CASSQDYSGNTIYF
TGTGCCAGCTCACAGGATTACTCTGGAAACACCATATATTTT
>-|-|TRBJ1-3|TRBV2
CASSEARGGLSGNTIYF
TGTGCCAGCAGTGAAGCGCGGGGGGGGCTCTCTGGAAACACCATATATTTT
>-|-|TRBJ2-4|TRBV2
CASSGGHWSGDIQYF
TGTGCCAGCAGTGGGGGACATTGGTCGGGAGACATTCAGTACTTC
>-|TRBD1|TRBJ1-4|TRBV7-9
CASILQGAQDEKLFF
TGTGCCAGCATCTTGCAGGGGGCGCAGGATGAAAAACTGTTTTTT
>-|-|TRBJ2-7|TRBV12-2
CASRPGLADEQYF
TGTGCAAGTCGCCCGGGACTAGCGGACGAGCAGTACTTC
>-|-|TRBJ1-2|TRBV2
CASRGAGRLYGYTF
TGTGCCAGCAGGGGGGCAGGCCGACTCTATGGCTACACCTTC
>-|-|TRBJ1-3|TRBV2
CASSLQPGNTIYF
TGTGCCAGCAGTCTTCAGCCTGGAAACACCATATATTTT
>-|-|TRBJ1-2|TRBV6-1
CASRDGLEGYTF
TGTGCCAGCAGAGACGGTCTAGAGGGCTACACCTTC
>-|TRBD1|TRBJ2-7|TRBV2
CASREATTGGQYF
TGTGCCAGCAGGGAAGCGACGACAGGGGGACAGTACTTC
>few|-|TRBJ1-6|TRBV5-4
CASSLGRGVNSPLHF
TGTGCCAGCAGCTTGGGAAGGGGGGTAAATTCACCCCTCCACTTT
>-|-|TRBJ2-7|TRBV10-1
CASSEPGAPYEQYF
TGCGCCAGCAGTGAGCCAGGGGCACCCTACGAGCAGTACTTC
>-|-|TRBJ2-2|TRBV29-1
CSVPSGQGYTGELFF
TGCAGCGTACCCTCCGGGCAGGGATACACCGGGGAGCTGTTTTTT
>-|-|TRBJ2-3|TRBV30
CAWTSSGDTQYF
TGTGCCTGGACCTCCTCCGGAGATACGCAGTATTTT
>-|-|TRBJ2-7|TRBV5-1
CASSLGRTEQYF
TGCGCCAGCAGCTTGGGACGGACTGAGCAGTACTTC
>-|TRBD1|TRBJ2-2|TRBV11-3
CASSLGKGQPTNTGELFF
TGTGCCAGCAGCTTAGGGAAGGGACAGCCTACGAACACCGGGGAGCTGTTTTTT
>few|TRBD2|TRBJ2-7|TRBV6-5
CASSRGGSYEQYF
TGTGCCAGCAGCCGGGGGGGGAGCTACGAGCAGTACTTC
>-|-|TRBJ2-7|TRBV10-3
CATGRDYEQYF
TGTGCTACCGGCAGGGACTACGAGCAGTACTTC
>-|TRBD1|TRBJ2-3|TRBV5-5
CASSRQGATDTQYF
TGTGCCAGCAGCCGACAGGGTGCCACAGATACGCAGTATTTT
>-|-|TRBJ1-4|TRBV27
CASSPWEGSTNEKLFF
TGTGCCAGCAGCCCGTGGGAGGGATCAACTAATGAAAAACTGTTTTTT
>-|TRBD1|TRBJ1-1|TRBV2
CASSLQGAAEAFF
TGTGCCAGCAGCTTACAGGGGGCGGCTGAAGCTTTCTTT
>-|-|TRBJ2-7|TRBV5-1
CASSSGTVSSYEQYF
TGCGCCAGCAGCTCCGGGACGGTGAGCTCCTACGAGCAGTACTTC
>once|-|TRBJ1-5|TRBV2
CASSDRGGNQPQHF
TGTGCCAGCAGTGACAGGGGTGGCAATCAGCCCCAGCATTTT
>-|TRBD1|TRBJ2-3|TRBV5-4
CASSTPRTGDTQYF
TGTGCCAGCAGCACCCCCCGGACAGGTGATACGCAGTATTTT
>-|TRBD2|TRBJ2-1|TRBV7-3
CASSSGLAGVRGEQFF
TGTGCCAGCAGCTCGGGACTAGCGGGGGTGAGGGGTGAGCAGTTCTTC